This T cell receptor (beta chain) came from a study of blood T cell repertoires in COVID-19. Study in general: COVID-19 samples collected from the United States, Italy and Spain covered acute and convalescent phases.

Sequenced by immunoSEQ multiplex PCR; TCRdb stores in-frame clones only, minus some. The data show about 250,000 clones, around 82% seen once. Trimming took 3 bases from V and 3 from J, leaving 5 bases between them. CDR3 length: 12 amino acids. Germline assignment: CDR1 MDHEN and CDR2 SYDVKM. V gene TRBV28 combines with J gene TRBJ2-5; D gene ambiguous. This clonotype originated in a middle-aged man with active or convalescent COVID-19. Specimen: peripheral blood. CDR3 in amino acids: CASSFNKETQYF. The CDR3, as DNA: TGTGCCAGCAGTTTTAACAAAGAGACCCAGTACTTC.